This record concerns one TCR beta chain sequence. Its cognate antigen has yet to be identified. It has no much larger one-base neighbor in the sample; base qualities were not kept. These data belong to a study of cytomegalovirus exposure and HLA in healthy donors (dated by TCRdb to 2015 to 2018). Broadly, across the study: According to an earlier analysis of a few hundred of the donors, about 179 million T cells yielded roughly 110 million unique TCR beta sequences and roughly 280 Gb of sequence data. A later analysis re-analyzed previously published TCR beta repertoires from 650 to 800 donors and added high-resolution HLA genotyping to study TCR occurrence patterns. The study aimed to test whether cataloging public T cell receptors could reveal signatures of past pathogen exposure. An early release covering more than 500 HLA-typed donors comprised around 300 gigabases of sequencing data and some 79 million unique TCR sequences. Every discovery cohort repertoire had been produced on one sequencing platform. In an earlier analysis of 587 of the donors, high-throughput TCR beta sequencing was used to judge whether each TCR beta V gene segment behaved as functional or pseudogenic. Class I and class II HLA loci were covered by the typing at four-digit resolution. Across 300 to 500 genotyped donors of the cohort, an average of roughly 230,000 unique TCR beta nucleotide sequences per donor were sequenced, and roughly 20% of those sequences were non-productive. Rather than drawing on any new phenotypic data, the later analysis identified candidate immune exposures from TCR beta sequences and the way those sequences occurred across donors. About five DR-DQ haplotypes were treated as single units for association and clustering because of strong linkage in the cohort. Of the roughly 410 genotyped donors, roughly 76% were placed in the genetic ancestry cluster associated with self-reported Caucasian donors. Using immunosequencing, the study profiled T cell repertoires from around 670 subjects and related those repertoires to cytomegalovirus serostatus. The number of donors typed differed by locus, with roughly 620-630 for A, B, C, DRB1 and DQB1, around 520 for DQA1, some 570 for DPA1, and 400 to 490 for DPB1. Genome-wide SNP genotypes for about 65% of the 666 donors were used in a later genetic analysis, which treated that subset as a discovery cohort. Along with the roughly 610-subject first cohort, a separate validation cohort of over a hundred different subjects was used. To predict cytomegalovirus infection status, the study brought together high-throughput TCR immunosequencing, statistical association of individual TCRs with disease status, and machine learning. Donor age, sex, ethnicity and CMV serostatus were compiled together with the repertoire data.

As encoded in the germline V gene (reference sequence), CDR1 is LNHNV while CDR2 is YYDKDF. Including cysteine and phenylalanine, the CDR3 has 14 amino acids. The DNA shown is the 42-base CDR3, in frame from base 1. V loses 7 bases of germline sequence and J loses 5 bases, and the interval between the two ends is 17 bases. The cohort comprised more than 550 healthy bone marrow donors. At the time of sampling, every cohort member was nominally healthy, though immune exposures that went unrecorded were likely present. The donor tested CMV seronegative, placing the donor among the 300 to 450 seronegative members of the cohort. Every donor gave a peripheral blood sample, and the peripheral blood mononuclear cells from that sample were used for TCR beta sequencing. Genomic DNA extraction from the blood cell samples was performed with the Qiagen DNeasy Blood Extraction Kit. What the work shows at the level of the full study, not this receptor alone: Roughly uniform sequencing depth across donors was assumed in presence/absence analyses, although this assumption may not hold. In both the original and validation cohorts, the classifier was reported to diagnose cytomegalovirus status with high specificity and sensitivity. Correlated functional status among segregating V segments might be attributable to linkage disequilibrium, but an unknown experimental factor could not be ruled out. This cohort had only TCR beta chains sequenced, and the lack of alpha or paired-chain data limited which features could be detected. Because some donors lacked HLA typing at each locus, the association tests relied only on the typed subset. A later genetic analysis associated a missense DCLRE1C variant with V-gene and J-gene trimming of TCR beta chains, and an independent cohort replicated the association. The only immune exposure information available for the cohort was CMV serostatus. Strong co-occurrence of HLA alleles, especially DR and DQ, made assigning TCR associations to individual alleles difficult. A later analysis found that TCR association rates varied across HLA loci, with DRB1 alleles showing the most associated TCRs and HLA-C alleles the fewest. An earlier analysis of 587 of the donors showed that most TCR beta V segments appeared in productive rearrangements either about 87% or about 30% of the time, which broadly matched IMGT annotations. In a later genetic analysis, fewer N-insertions in productive TCRs were reported among donors in an Asian-associated ancestry cluster than the roughly 700-donor mean. A total of some 180 TCR beta chains were listed by the study as associated with cytomegalovirus. A later analysis associated 16,951 TCR beta sequences with specific HLA alleles at a false discovery rate of 0.05. A later analysis found that HLA-associated TCR beta chains were more clonally expanded and had lower generation probabilities than equally common non-associated chains. A cluster of highly shared sequence variants was judged likely to be a technical artifact of the sequencing pipeline. In vitro tests confirmed that a few of the cytomegalovirus-associated TCR beta chains recognize cytomegalovirus antigens. Seventeen rarely observed V segments, including chromosome 9 orphons, were excluded from the earlier analysis of approximately 600 of the donors because counts were too low. In a later analysis, most CMV-associated TCR beta chains were found to appear HLA-restricted, with HLA associations seemingly driven largely by CMV exposure. A later analysis reported that several top co-occurrence clusters appeared linked to parvovirus B19, influenza, CMV and Epstein-Barr virus. Because the 87-base-pair reads could not distinguish some IMGT-functional V segments, including TRBV6-2 and TRBV6-3, those segments were excluded. A further reported finding was that TCR beta sequences accurately predicted the HLA-A and HLA-B alleles for most subjects in the first cohort. Most TCR sequences were observed very rarely across donors, whereas some public TCRs were present in many individuals. The authors suggested that the approach could potentially be generalized to other disease states and immunological phenotypes.

Preparation of the library involved the immunoSEQ multiplex PCR assay. A mixture of 60 forward primers for TCR Vbeta segments and 13 reverse primers for TCR Jbeta segments was used in the multiplex PCR. Amplification of the CDR3 region of rearranged TCR beta genes was performed with a multiplex PCR assay on genomic DNA. The Illumina HiSeq System was used to sequence the amplified TCR beta libraries as 87-base-pair reads. The authors' pipeline ran thus. In a later analysis, some 80 million unique TCR beta chains were counted across the 666 repertoires, and around 10 million of these chains were shared by at least two donors. To remove PCR and sequencing errors, raw reads were error-corrected and collapsed into unique sequences using a nearest-neighbor algorithm that merged closely related sequences. CDR3 sequences were aligned to IMGT reference sequences to assign V, D and J gene segments. For a sequence to be retained, a match of at least six nucleotides to both a V gene segment and a J gene segment was required. Rearrangements were called productive when the CDR3 lacked stop codons and stayed in frame with V and J; all others were non-productive. CDR3 was defined according to IMGT convention as the region running from the second conserved V-encoded cysteine to the conserved J-encoded phenylalanine. In an earlier analysis of 550 to 650 of the donors, sequences lacking an unambiguous match to a single V gene segment were excluded. An earlier analysis of several hundred of the donors called V segments functional above 56.7% productive rearrangements and segregating when the between-donor standard deviation exceeded 5%. A statistical classification framework was built to diagnose cytomegalovirus status from the catalog of TCR beta chain sequences. V and J gene assignment, in a later analysis, came from comparing TCR nucleotide sequences with IMGT/GENE-DB human TR gene sequences. In a later analysis, CDR3 sequences and most-parsimonious VDJ recombination scenarios were assigned using the TCRdist pipeline. In a later analysis, every TCR beta chain was defined by the combination of its CDR3 amino acid sequence and its V-gene family, and reads without a unique V-gene family were dropped. To address suspected cross-contamination and a sequencing artifact, a later analysis removed 592 highly shared, low-generation-probability nucleotide sequences. In a later analysis, a clonal expansion index for each public chain was calculated from normalized within-repertoire ranks of inferred template counts. In a later analysis, generation probabilities were computed with a VDJ recombination model fitted to out-of-frame rearrangements, and the resulting probabilities were checked against IGoR. A later analysis scored TCR-TCR, TCR-HLA and TCR-CMV co-occurrence with hypergeometric tests, applying a repertoire-size bias correction to TCR pairs. To estimate false discovery rates, a later analysis permuted the HLA or CMV assignments 20 times. In a later analysis, co-occurring TCRs were grouped with DBSCAN, and TCRdist sequence similarity was added when clustering was performed within HLA-allele-positive subsets. Repertoires with fewer than 30,000 or more than 120,000 public chains, plus five repertoires with anomalous nucleotide sharing, were excluded from co-occurrence clustering. The table comes from immuneACCESS by way of TCRdb, which keeps in-frame sequences with V and J called. Part of the clones is missing from these tables; in studies checked, under half for an unresolved V gene and the rest for unknown reasons. D and trimming come from the DNA, and the V and J calls and clone size come from that table. This sample has around 110,000 clones in its table, and roughly 80% of those were observed once. 3% to 4.5% of the sample goes to the ten largest clones.

This chain joins TRBV15 to TRBJ2-5; D gene: possibly TRBD2, on 6 matching bases. This receptor was identified in a man in his 60s in good health and CMV-seronegative. Sample: PBMCs. The CDR3 region has the sequence CATNPRRGRETQYF. The DNA sequence is TGTGCCACCAACCCGAGGAGGGGTCGGGAGACCCAGTACTTC.